This paragraph reports one T cell receptor beta chain. Data came from immunoSEQ multiplex PCR; TCRdb stores just in-frame clones and leaves some out. Here the sample spans around 350,000 clones, 85% to 90% being singletons. This record belongs to a study of blood T cell repertoires in COVID-19. About the study: Nucleic acid was either cDNA or gDNA, and it came from T cells, B-cell-depleted T cells, or PBMCs.

Sequenced: peripheral blood. This clonotype was sampled from a human donor in a cohort sampled during active COVID-19.

As DNA, the CDR3 is TGTGCCAGCATTAGCGGGAGCGACGAGCAGTACTTC. Translated: CASISGSDEQYF. The rearrangement joins TRBV28 to TRBJ2-7; the match to TRBD2 covers 9 bases. This CDR3 has 12 residues. The V gene end was trimmed by 7 bases and the J gene end by 5 bases; junction bases not matched to a gene: 3. Looked up from germline, CDR1 is MDHEN and CDR2 is SYDVKM.